Following are 6 T cell receptor beta chains from one sample sequenced in a study of OX40 agonist ivuxolimab in advanced cancers. Using immunoSEQ multiplex PCR, the repertoire was profiled, and TCRdb retains in-frame clones only, with some absent. The table includes roughly 60,000 clones, roughly nine tenths detected once. Source: CD4+ or CD8+ T cells sorted from blood, taken in a trial of the OX40 agonist ivuxolimab. All receptors come from an adult with an advanced solid tumor such as melanoma, head and neck, liver or kidney cancer.

The CDR3 coding sequence is TGTGCCAGCAGTGTAACCTCGACGGGATACGAGCAGTACTTC. Translating it yields CASSVTSTGYEQYF. The V call is TRBV27, the J call TRBJ2-7, with D tentatively TRBD2 (5 bases). The CDR3 totals 14 residues. Looked up from germline, CDR1 is MNHEY and CDR2 is SMNVEV (reference sequence). The V end was cut by 5 bases, the J end by 4 bases, with 15 bases between.

The rearrangement joins TRBV6-5 to TRBJ2-7, with 11 nucleotides matching TRBD2. This CDR3 region has 15 residues. V lost 6 bases and J lost 0; bases outside the gene matches: 4. Germline V gives CDR1 MNHEY, CDR2 SVGAGI. The CDR3 nucleotides are TGTGCCAGCAGACGACTAGCGGGGTCCTCCTACGAGCAGTACTTC. Protein: CASRRLAGSSYEQYF.

The chain recombines TRBV30 with TRBJ2-7; 8 bases match TRBD1. Per the germline V gene, CDR1 is GTSNPN and CDR2 is SVGIG (reference sequence). The CDR3 loop spans 14 amino acids. V lost 0 bases, J lost 7 bases, and 8 bases stayed unmatched. The CDR3 DNA reads TGTGCCTGGAGTGTCGGACAGGGAAACTTAGAGCAGTACTTC. This translates into CAWSVGQGNLEQYF.

The chain couples TRBV29-1 to TRBJ2-7; D ambiguous. V was shortened by 6 bases and J by 3 bases, with 9 bases between the two germline ends. The CDR3 spans 11 residues. From germline, CDR1 is SQVTM and CDR2 ANQGSEA. CDR3 in DNA: TGCAGCGTCTCGCGTGGCTACGAGCAGTACTTC. Its translation is CSVSRGYEQYF.

The J gene is TRBJ2-3, the V gene TRBV2; no reliable D call. Germline lookup yields CDR1 SNHLY and CDR2 FYNNEI. The V and J ends lost 5 bases and 2 bases respectively, with 11 bases between them. The CDR3 totals 14 residues. The CDR3 region has the DNA TGTGCCAGCAGTCGGACCCAACTCACAGATACGCAGTATTTT. Its protein product is CASSRTQLTDTQYF. The variable domain in full, with the rest retrieved from reference TRBV2 and TRBJ2-3, is EPEVTQTPSHQVTQMGQEVILRCVPISNHLYFYWYRQILGQKVEFLVSFYNNEISEKSEIFDDQFSVERPDGSNFTLKIRSTKLEDSAMYFCASSRTQLTDTQYFGPGTRLTVL.

V is TRBV19 and J is TRBJ2-2, with TRBD1 identical over 9 bases. Germline-derived CDR1 and CDR2 are LNHDA and SQIVND (reference sequence). The trim removed 5 bases at V and 4 bases at J, leaving 5 bases unmatched. The CDR3 length is 15 residues. The CDR3 loop reads CASSGTGGSTGELFF. DNA for the CDR3: TGTGCCAGTAGTGGAACAGGGGGCAGCACCGGGGAGCTGTTTTTT.